What follows are 14 T cell receptor beta chains derived from one specimen sequenced in a study of blood T cell repertoires in COVID-19. The table came from immunoSEQ multiplex PCR; TCRdb's copy has only in-frame clones and leaves some out. The sample comprises over 150,000 clones, roughly four fifths of which are singletons, and roughly 12% rests with the top ten. Sequenced: peripheral blood. The receptors stem from a woman between 50 and 59 years old with acute or convalescent COVID-19.

J is TRBJ2-7 and V is TRBV3-1 (or the pseudogene TRBV3-2); TRBD2 matches 14 bases. The germline V gene has CDR1 LGHDT and CDR2 YNNKEL (reference sequence). V dropped 3 bases and J dropped 12; count of bases not matched to a gene: 10. The CDR3 sequence is 15 residues long. CDR3 in amino acids: CASSQFPGLAGGPYF. The CDR3 DNA sequence: TGTGCCAGCAGCCAGTTTCCTGGACTAGCGGGAGGACCGTACTTC.

The chain carries TRBV27 and TRBJ2-2, with a tentative D call TRBD2 (5 bases). Trimming pared 3 bases from V and 1 base from J, leaving 15 bases between. CDR3 length: 17 residues. Germline assignment: CDR1 MNHEY and CDR2 SMNVEV (reference sequence). CDR3 in amino acids: CASSFLSANKNTGELFF. The CDR3, as DNA: TGTGCCAGCAGTTTTCTTAGCGCGAACAAGAACACCGGGGAGCTGTTTTTT.

The chain combines TRBV5-1 with TRBJ1-1; TRBD1 might be the D (6 bases). This CDR3 spans 14 amino acids. V shed 2 bases and J shed 0 bases, with 8 bases lying between them. CDR1 is SGHRS, CDR2 YFSETQ, per germline. CDR3 region: CASSFRGMNTEAFF. DNA of the CDR3: TGCGCCAGCAGCTTCAGGGGAATGAACACTGAAGCTTTCTTT.

The rearrangement uses TRBV12-5 and TRBJ2-3, with 12 nucleotides matching TRBD2. The germline gives CDR1 LGHNT, CDR2 FRNRAP. The CDR3 has 18 amino acids. With 2 bases clipped from V and 0 bases from J, the junction kept 6 bases outside the gene matches. In nucleotides, the CDR3 is TGTGCTAGTGGTTTGCCAGGCGGGACTAGCGGGAGCACAGATACGCAGTATTTT. It yields the protein CASGLPGGTSGSTDTQYF.

J is TRBJ2-3 and V is TRBV6-6; D not certain. The germline V and J ends were trimmed by 2 bases and 4 bases, with 10 bases remaining between them. The CDR3 has 14 residues. The germline CDR1 and CDR2 sequences are MNHNY and SVGAGI (reference sequence). CDR3 in DNA: TGTGCCAGCAGTTACCGCGGAGCGTCAGATACGCAGTATTTT. Translation: CASSYRGASDTQYF.

The CDR3 protein is CASSETGRNTEAFF. In DNA form, the CDR3 reads TGTGCCAGCAGCGAGACAGGGCGGAACACTGAAGCTTTCTTT. The chain joins TRBV6-4 to TRBJ1-1, with 7 bases matching TRBD1. CDR3 length equals 14 residues. Germline V gene lookup returns CDR1 MRHNA and CDR2 SNTAGT. With V trimmed by 6 bases and J by 1 base, 5 bases remained unmatched.

The rearrangement joins TRBV15 to TRBJ2-7; D perhaps matches TRBD1 (6 bases). V was shortened by 0 bases and J by 3 bases, with 12 bases between the two germline ends. The V gene's germline CDR1 is LNHNV and CDR2 YYDKDF (reference sequence). The CDR3 runs 15 residues. The CDR3 spells CATSRETGGVYEQYF. The CDR3 DNA is TGTGCCACCAGCAGAGAGACAGGTGGGGTCTACGAGCAGTACTTC.

The chain is built from TRBV30 and TRBJ1-6; perhaps TRBD1 as D (5 bases). Looked up from germline, CDR1 is GTSNPN and CDR2 is SVGIG (reference sequence). The CDR3 is 16 residues long. V dropped 0 bases and J dropped 9 bases, with 18 bases sitting between them. The CDR3 sequence: CAWSVLVALGGSPLHF. DNA for the CDR3: TGTGCCTGGAGTGTACTCGTAGCCTTGGGGGGTTCACCCCTCCACTTT.

The chain links TRBV7-9 to TRBJ1-5; 8 nucleotides align to TRBD1. Germline V gene sequence: CDR1 SEHNR, CDR2 FQNEAQ (reference sequence). The CDR3 spans 14 residues. V gave up 5 bases and J gave up 4 bases; unmatched junction bases: 4. The DNA for the CDR3 is TGTGCCAGCAGCACCGGGACAGGTAATCAGCCCCAGCATTTT. Its translation is CASSTGTGNQPQHF.

This clone was seen many times. The chain uses TRBV6-2 or TRBV6-3 and TRBJ1-5; TRBD1 aligns across 8 bases. V was pared by 2 bases and J by 5 bases, with 5 bases of the junction left unmatched. Germline values: CDR1 MNHEY, CDR2 SVGEGT. The CDR3 has 15 amino acids. The CDR3 is CASSYPDRGHQPQHF. In nucleotides, the CDR3 is TGTGCCAGCAGTTACCCTGACAGGGGTCATCAGCCCCAGCATTTT.

The sample holds a few counts of this clone. The chain employs TRBV19 and TRBJ1-1, with 8 positions matching TRBD1. The CDR3 length is 14 residues. Trimming took 4 bases from V and 6 from J; bases not matched to a gene: 7. Germline lookup yields CDR1 LNHDA and CDR2 SQIVND (reference sequence). Here the CDR3 reads CASSRTGLFSEAFF. In DNA, the CDR3 is TGTGCCAGTAGTAGGACAGGGTTGTTCTCTGAAGCTTTCTTT.

Many counts were recorded for this clone. The identical CDR3 is also encoded by other nucleotide sequences in the sample. The chain combines TRBV7-6 with TRBJ1-6; 9 nucleotides align to TRBD1. CDR3 size: 16 residues. Germline V gene sequence: CDR1 SGHVS, CDR2 FNYEAQ. After removal of 0 bases from V and 10 bases from J, the junction contained 7 bases not matched to a gene. In nucleotides, the CDR3 is TGTGCCAGCAGCTTAGCCCCGGGACAGGGTCTGTCACCCCTCCACTTT. Its translation is CASSLAPGQGLSPLHF.

This sequence joins TRBV29-1 and TRBJ1-1; 9 bases align to TRBD1. The CDR3 has 12 residues. Unmatched junction bases numbered 0, after V lost 4 bases and J lost 3 bases. Looked up from germline, CDR1 is SQVTM and CDR2 is ANQGSEA. The CDR3, as DNA: TGCAGCGTTGGACAGGGGGACACTGAAGCTTTCTTT. This codes for CSVGQGDTEAFF.

The sample holds many counts of this clone. J is TRBJ2-3 and V is TRBV7-2; TRBD2 matches 8 bases. There are 16 residues in the CDR3. With 5 bases clipped from V and 3 bases from J, the junction kept 10 bases outside the gene matches. Per the germline V gene, CDR1 is SGHTA and CDR2 is FQGNSA. The CDR3 region is CASSINAGGGTDTQYF. The CDR3 nucleotides are TGTGCCAGCAGCATTAATGCGGGAGGAGGGACAGATACGCAGTATTTT.